The following is a T cell receptor beta chain sequence with its context. This entry comes from a study of control samples from healthy donors and cancer patients. The data were produced by immunoSEQ multiplex PCR, yet TCRdb's version contains in-frame clones alone and is incomplete. The sample has some 100,000 clones, roughly three quarters seen once; the top ten hold over 9.5%. Germline assignment: CDR1 SGHVS and CDR2 FNYEAQ. This CDR3 is 14 amino acids long. The V and J ends lost 3 bases and 2 bases respectively, with 10 bases between them. The V call is TRBV7-6, the J call TRBJ2-5; D remains ambiguous. The sequence was obtained from a woman in her 30s in good health. Input material: blood. This CDR3 is CASSFRTGQETQYF. The CDR3 coding sequence is TGTGCCAGCAGCTTCCGGACGGGTCAAGAGACCCAGTACTTC. The full variable domain, with the rest looked up from reference TRBV7-6 and TRBJ2-5, is GAGVSQSPRYKVTKRGQDVALRCDPISGHVSLYWYRQALGQGPEFLTYFNYEAQQDKSGLPNDRFSAERPEGSISTLTIQRTEQRDSAMYRCASSFRTGQETQYFGPGTRLLVL.